This TCR beta chain was captured by sequencing in a study of vaccination and CD4 T cells after COVID-19. In the case of this clonotype: Its antigen is still unknown.

Germline values: CDR1 LNHDA, CDR2 SQIVND (reference sequence). The length of the CDR3 is 13 residues. Trimming took off 4 bases at V and 5 bases at J, with 11 bases between the two ends. Study-level points and caveats: Vaccine-specific clones numbering 304 of 307 showed spike mono-reactivity in convalescent patients.

Treatment here: approximately 11-day PBMC culture with coronavirus spike peptide pools or control peptides (ViraFEST assay). Researchers grew the cells for nine to eleven days and then pulled out CD4+ T cells by negative selection. An Oncomine TCR Beta short-read assay was used to sequence the DNA from cultured CD4+ T cells. TCRdb processed the PCR reads anew with MiXCR; each CDR3 protein has one entry. The data hold about 21,000 distinct CDR3 sequences, with about 45% observed a single time. J is TRBJ2-5 and V is TRBV19; D is ambiguous. The source is a human donor with COVID-19. Sequences were obtained from cultured CD4+ T cells from blood. The CDR3 loop reads CASSKNLGETQYF. DNA for the CDR3: TGTGCCAGTAGTAAGAACCTAGGGGAGACCCAGTACTTC.